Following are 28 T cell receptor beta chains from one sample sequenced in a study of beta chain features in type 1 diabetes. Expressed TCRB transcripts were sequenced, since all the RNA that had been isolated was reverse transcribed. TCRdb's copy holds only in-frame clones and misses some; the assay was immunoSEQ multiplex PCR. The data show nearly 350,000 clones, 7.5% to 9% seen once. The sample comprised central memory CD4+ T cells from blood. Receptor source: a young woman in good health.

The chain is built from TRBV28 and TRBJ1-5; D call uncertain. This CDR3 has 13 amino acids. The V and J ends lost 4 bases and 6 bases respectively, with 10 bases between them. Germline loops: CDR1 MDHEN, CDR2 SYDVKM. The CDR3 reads CASSYLGAQPQHF. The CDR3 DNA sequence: TGTGCCAGCAGTTATCTCGGAGCTCAGCCCCAGCATTTT.

CDR3 nucleotides: TGTGCCAGCAGTTACCCAGATGGCCAAGAGACCCAGTACTTC. This codes for CASSYPDGQETQYF. The chain has TRBV6-5 and TRBJ2-5; no clear D gene. The CDR3 length is 14 residues. Trimming pared 2 bases from V and 1 base from J, leaving 8 bases between. In germline, CDR1 is MNHEY, CDR2 SVGAGI.

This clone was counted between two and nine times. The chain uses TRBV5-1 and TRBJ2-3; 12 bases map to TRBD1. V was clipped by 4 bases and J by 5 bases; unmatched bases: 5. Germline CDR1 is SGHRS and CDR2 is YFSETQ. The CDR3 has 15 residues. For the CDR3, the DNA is TGCGCCAGCAGCCTACGGGACAGGGGGCGAGATACGCAGTATTTT. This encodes CASSLRDRGRDTQYF.

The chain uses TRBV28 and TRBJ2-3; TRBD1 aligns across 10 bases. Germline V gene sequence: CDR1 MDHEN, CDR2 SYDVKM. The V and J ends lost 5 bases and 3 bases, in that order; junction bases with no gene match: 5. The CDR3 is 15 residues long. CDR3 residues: CASSPWDRGTDTQYF. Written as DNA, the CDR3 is TGTGCCAGCAGTCCCTGGGACAGGGGTACAGATACGCAGTATTTT.

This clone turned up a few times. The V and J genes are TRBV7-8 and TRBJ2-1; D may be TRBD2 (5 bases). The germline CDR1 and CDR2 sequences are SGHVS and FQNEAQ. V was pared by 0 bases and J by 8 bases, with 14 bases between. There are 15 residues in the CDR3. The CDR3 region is CASSLALVNWDEQFF. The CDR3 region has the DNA TGTGCCAGCAGCTTAGCACTAGTGAATTGGGATGAGCAGTTCTTC.

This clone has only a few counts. The CDR3, as DNA: TGTGCCAGCAAGCCGGGGACAGCCTATGGCTACACCTTC. This translates into CASKPGTAYGYTF. This chain uses TRBV6-6 with TRBJ1-2, with TRBD1 identical over 7 bases. The V gene end was trimmed by 7 bases and the J gene end by 4 bases; junction bases not matched to a gene: 6. The CDR3 has 13 residues. Germline CDR1 and CDR2: MNHNY and SVGAGI (reference sequence).

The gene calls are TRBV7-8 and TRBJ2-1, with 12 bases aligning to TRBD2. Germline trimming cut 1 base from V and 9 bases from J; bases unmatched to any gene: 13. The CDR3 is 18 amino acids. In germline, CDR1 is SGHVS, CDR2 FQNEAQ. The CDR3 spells CASSLGPSGRAANTEQFF. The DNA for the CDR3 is TGTGCCAGCAGCTTAGGTCCTAGCGGGAGGGCCGCGAACACTGAGCAGTTCTTC.

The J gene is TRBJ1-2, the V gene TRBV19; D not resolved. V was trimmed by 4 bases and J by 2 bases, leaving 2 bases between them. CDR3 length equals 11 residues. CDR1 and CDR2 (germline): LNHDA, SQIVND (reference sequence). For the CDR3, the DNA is TGTGCCAGTAGTAGGAACTATGGCTACACCTTC. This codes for CASSRNYGYTF.

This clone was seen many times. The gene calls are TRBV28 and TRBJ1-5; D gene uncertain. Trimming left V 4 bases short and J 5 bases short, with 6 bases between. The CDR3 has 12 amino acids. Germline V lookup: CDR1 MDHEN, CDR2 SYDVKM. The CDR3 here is CASSYPDQPQHF. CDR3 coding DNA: TGTGCCAGCAGTTATCCTGATCAGCCCCAGCATTTT. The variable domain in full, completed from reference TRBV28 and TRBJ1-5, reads DVKVTQSSRYLVKRTGEKVFLECVQDMDHENMFWYRQDPGLGLRLIYFSYDVKMKEKGDIPEGYSVSREKKERFSLILESASTNQTSMYLCASSYPDQPQHFGDGTRLSIL.

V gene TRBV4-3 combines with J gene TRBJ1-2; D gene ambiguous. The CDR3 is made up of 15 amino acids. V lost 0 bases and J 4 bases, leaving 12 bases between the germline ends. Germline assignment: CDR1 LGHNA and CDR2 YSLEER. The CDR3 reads CASSQDWVNGYGYTF. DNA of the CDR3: TGCGCCAGCAGCCAAGATTGGGTCAACGGCTATGGCTACACCTTC.

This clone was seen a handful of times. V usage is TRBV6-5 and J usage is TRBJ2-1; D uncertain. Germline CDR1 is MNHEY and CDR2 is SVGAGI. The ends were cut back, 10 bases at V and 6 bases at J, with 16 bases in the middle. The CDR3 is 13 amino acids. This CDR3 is CAIRQGISNEQFF. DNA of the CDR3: TGTGCCATACGGCAAGGGATTAGCAATGAGCAGTTCTTC.

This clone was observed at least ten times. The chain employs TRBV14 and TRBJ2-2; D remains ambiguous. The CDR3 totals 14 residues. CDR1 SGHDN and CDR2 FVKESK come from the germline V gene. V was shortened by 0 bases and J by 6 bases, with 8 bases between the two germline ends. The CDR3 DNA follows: TGTGCCAGCAGCCAAGAGTGGGTCGCCGGGGAGCTGTTTTTT. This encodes CASSQEWVAGELFF.

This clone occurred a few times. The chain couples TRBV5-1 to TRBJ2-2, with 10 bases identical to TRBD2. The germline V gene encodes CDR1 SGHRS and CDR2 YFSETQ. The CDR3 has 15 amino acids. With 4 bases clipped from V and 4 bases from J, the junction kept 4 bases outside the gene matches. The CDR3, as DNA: TGCGCCAGCAGCCTTACTAGCGGGGCCACCGGGGAGCTGTTTTTT. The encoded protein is CASSLTSGATGELFF.

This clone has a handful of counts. The CDR3 loop reads CSSGGAGGTDTQYF. CDR3 sequence (DNA): TGCAGTTCTGGAGGAGCCGGCGGGACAGATACGCAGTATTTT. The chain combines TRBV29-1 with TRBJ2-3; D is possibly TRBD2 (5 bases). The CDR3 length is 14 residues. The germline V gene has CDR1 SQVTM and CDR2 ANQGSEA.

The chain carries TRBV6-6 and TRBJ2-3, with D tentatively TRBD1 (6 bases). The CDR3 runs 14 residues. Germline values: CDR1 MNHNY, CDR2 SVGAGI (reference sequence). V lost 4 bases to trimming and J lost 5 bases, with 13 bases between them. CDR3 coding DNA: TGTGCCAGCAGTTCCCTTCAAGGGGGAGATACGCAGTATTTT. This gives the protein CASSSLQGGDTQYF.

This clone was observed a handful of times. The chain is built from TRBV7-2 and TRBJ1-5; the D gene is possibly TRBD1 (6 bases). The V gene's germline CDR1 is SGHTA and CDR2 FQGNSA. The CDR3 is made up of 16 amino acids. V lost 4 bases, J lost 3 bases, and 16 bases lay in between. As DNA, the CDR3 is TGTGCCAGCAGCTCGATTATGACAGGTCTCAATCAGCCCCAGCATTTT. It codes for CASSSIMTGLNQPQHF.

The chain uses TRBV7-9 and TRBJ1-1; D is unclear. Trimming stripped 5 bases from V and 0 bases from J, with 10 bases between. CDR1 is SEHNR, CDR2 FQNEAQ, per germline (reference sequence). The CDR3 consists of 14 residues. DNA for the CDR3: TGTGCCAGCAGCCTTGTTAACATGAACACTGAAGCTTTCTTT. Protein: CASSLVNMNTEAFF. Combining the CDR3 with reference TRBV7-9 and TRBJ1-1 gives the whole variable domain DTGVSQNPRHKITKRGQNVTFRCDPISEHNRLYWYRQTLGQGPEFLTYFQNEAQLEKSRLLSDRFSAERPKGSFSTLEIQRTEQGDSAMYLCASSLVNMNTEAFFGQGTRLTVV.

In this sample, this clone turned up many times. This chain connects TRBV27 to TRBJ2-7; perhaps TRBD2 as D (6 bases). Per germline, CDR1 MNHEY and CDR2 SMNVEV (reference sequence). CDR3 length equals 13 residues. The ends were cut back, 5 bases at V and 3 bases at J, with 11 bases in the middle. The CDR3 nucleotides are TGTGCCAGCAGTCTCTTGGGGGGCTACGAGCAGTACTTC. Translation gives CASSLLGGYEQYF.

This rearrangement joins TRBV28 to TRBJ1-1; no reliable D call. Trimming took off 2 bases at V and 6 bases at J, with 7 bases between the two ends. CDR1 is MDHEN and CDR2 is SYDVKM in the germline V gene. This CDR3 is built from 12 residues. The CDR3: CASSLTEAEAFF. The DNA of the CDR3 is TGTGCCAGCAGTTTAACGGAGGCTGAAGCTTTCTTT.

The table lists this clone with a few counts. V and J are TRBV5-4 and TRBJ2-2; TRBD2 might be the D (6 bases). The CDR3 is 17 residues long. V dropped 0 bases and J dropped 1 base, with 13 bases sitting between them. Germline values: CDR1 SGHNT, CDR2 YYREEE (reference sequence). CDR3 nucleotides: TGTGCCAGCAGCTTGGATGGTCTAGCGAGGAACACCGGGGAGCTGTTTTTT. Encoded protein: CASSLDGLARNTGELFF.

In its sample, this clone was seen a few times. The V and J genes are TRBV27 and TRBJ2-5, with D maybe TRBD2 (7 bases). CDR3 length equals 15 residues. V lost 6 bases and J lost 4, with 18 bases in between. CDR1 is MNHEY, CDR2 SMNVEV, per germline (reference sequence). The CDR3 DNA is TGTGCCAGCAGCTCACCCTCGGGGGGCCGAGAGACCCAGTACTTC. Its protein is CASSSPSGGRETQYF.

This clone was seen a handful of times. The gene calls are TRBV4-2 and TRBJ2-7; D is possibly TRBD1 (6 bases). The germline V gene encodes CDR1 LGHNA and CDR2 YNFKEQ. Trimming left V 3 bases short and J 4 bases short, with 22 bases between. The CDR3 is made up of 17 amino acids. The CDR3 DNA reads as TGTGCCAGCAGCCAGTTCTTTTTAGCCAGGGGTGGTTACGAGCAGTACTTC. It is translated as CASSQFFLARGGYEQYF.

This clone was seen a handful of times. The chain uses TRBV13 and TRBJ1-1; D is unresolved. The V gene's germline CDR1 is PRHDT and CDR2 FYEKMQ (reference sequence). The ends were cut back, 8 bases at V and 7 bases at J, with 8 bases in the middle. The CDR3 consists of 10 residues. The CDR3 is CASSDNEAFF. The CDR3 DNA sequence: TGTGCCAGCTCCGACAATGAAGCTTTCTTT. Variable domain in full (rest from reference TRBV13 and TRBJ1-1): AAGVIQSPRHLIKEKRETATLKCYPIPRHDTVYWYQQGPGQDPQFLISFYEKMQSDKGSIPDRFSAQQFSDYHSELNMSSLELGDSALYFCASSDNEAFFGQGTRLTVV.

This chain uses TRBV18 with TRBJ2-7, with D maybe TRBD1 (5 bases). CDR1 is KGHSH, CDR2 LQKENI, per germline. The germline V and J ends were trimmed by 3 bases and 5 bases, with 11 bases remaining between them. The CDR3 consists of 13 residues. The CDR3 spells CASSPSREDEQYF. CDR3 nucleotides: TGTGCCAGCTCACCTTCCAGGGAAGACGAGCAGTACTTC.

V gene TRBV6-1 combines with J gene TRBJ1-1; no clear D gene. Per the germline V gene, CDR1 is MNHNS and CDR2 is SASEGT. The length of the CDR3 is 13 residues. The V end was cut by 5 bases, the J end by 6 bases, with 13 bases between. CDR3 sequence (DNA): TGTGCCAGCAGTACTACGGACCGATCTGAAGCTTTCTTT. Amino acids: CASSTTDRSEAFF.

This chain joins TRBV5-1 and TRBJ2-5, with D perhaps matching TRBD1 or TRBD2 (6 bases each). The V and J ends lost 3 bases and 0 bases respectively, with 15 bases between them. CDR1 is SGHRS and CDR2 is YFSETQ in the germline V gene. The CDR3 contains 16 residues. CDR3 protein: CASSSTGARDQETQYF. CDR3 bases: TGCGCCAGCAGCTCGACGGGGGCAAGAGACCAAGAGACCCAGTACTTC.

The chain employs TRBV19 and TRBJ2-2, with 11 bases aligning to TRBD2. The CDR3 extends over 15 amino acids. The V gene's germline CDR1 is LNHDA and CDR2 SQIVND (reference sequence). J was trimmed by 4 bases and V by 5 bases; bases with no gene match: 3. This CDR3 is CASSVSGRATGELFF. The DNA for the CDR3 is TGTGCCAGTAGTGTTAGCGGGAGGGCCACCGGGGAGCTGTTTTTT.

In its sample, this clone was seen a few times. CDR3 nucleotide sequence: TGTGCCAGCAGTTTGGGGTCGGTATCCGGGGAGCTGTTTTTT. It codes for CASSLGSVSGELFF. The V call is TRBV27, the J call TRBJ2-2; no clear D gene. V lost 3 bases to trimming and J lost 6 bases, with 11 bases between them. This CDR3 has 14 amino acids. Germline V gene lookup returns CDR1 MNHEY and CDR2 SMNVEV (reference sequence).